A few counts support the clone carrying this T cell receptor beta chain. Its antigen is unknown. MiXCR was run by TCRdb on the RT-PCR reads, yielding one entry per CDR3 protein. This table has under 950,000 distinct CDR3 sequences, around 21% appearing once. This CDR3 region has 13 residues. J was trimmed by 0 bases and V by 7 bases; bases with no gene match: 4. The V gene's germline CDR1 is SQVTM and CDR2 ANQGSEA. This entry is derived from a study of response to subunit inactivated influenza vaccine. Study conclusions and caveats: After each seasonal influenza vaccination, few new T cells are recruited, the authors suggested.

The rearrangement joins TRBV29-1 to TRBJ1-1; 8 bases are a match to TRBD1. Sequenced here: PBMCs from blood, sampled roughly 5 days after vaccination. This sequence was found in a man aged 50-60 years who received an inactivated influenza vaccine. This CDR3 reads CSAWGQVNTEAFF. The CDR3 DNA follows: TGCAGCGCCTGGGGACAGGTGAACACTGAAGCTTTCTTT.